Each of the 18 T cell receptor beta chains below was sequenced from the same sample in a study of CD8 T cells in ankylosing spondylitis. One entry per CDR3 protein results from TCRdb running MiXCR on the 5' RACE reads. The table records 200,000 to 250,000 distinct CDR3 sequences, over 9.5% of them present only once. Sequencing was carried out using blood, either unsorted or a sorted T cell fraction (not recorded which). The receptors come from a male donor with ankylosing spondylitis or in good health (not recorded which).

As concerns this clonotype: A single base separates this from a much larger clone, so it may be a read error. The CDR3 loop is CSARGWGDTF. In DNA, the CDR3 is TGCAGTGCTAGGGGCTGGGGCGACACCTTC. The chain has TRBV20-1 and TRBJ1-2; a possible D gene is TRBD1 (5 bases). The V end lost 3 bases, the J end lost 12 bases, and 11 bases lay between the germline ends. CDR3 length: 10 amino acids. Germline values: CDR1 DFQATT, CDR2 SNEGSKA (reference sequence).

The chain carries TRBV5-1 and TRBJ1-2, with 10 positions matching TRBD1. Trimming cost V 2 bases and J 6 bases; bases outside gene matches: 10. The germline gives CDR1 SGHRS, CDR2 YFSETQ. The CDR3 spans 16 residues. CDR3 residues: CASSFNRDRGGDGYTF. CDR3 DNA: TGCGCCAGCAGCTTTAACCGGGACAGGGGAGGGGATGGCTACACCTTC.

This clonotype was detected a few times. The chain recombines TRBV28 with TRBJ2-1, with D possibly being TRBD2 (6 bases). V lost 1 base, J lost 6 bases, and 10 bases lay in between. The germline V gene has CDR1 MDHEN and CDR2 SYDVKM. The CDR3 has 14 residues. The CDR3 DNA reads TGTGCCAGCAGTTTATCGGGGGAGTTCAATGAGCAGTTCTTC. It specifies CASSLSGEFNEQFF.

There are a few counts of this clonotype. The rearrangement uses TRBV10-3 and TRBJ2-5; 9 bases are shared with TRBD1. V lost 0 bases and J lost 1; bases outside the gene matches: 6. The CDR3 contains 17 residues. Per germline, CDR1 ENHRY and CDR2 SYGVKD. The CDR3 here is CAISESSGTGSQETQYF. DNA of the CDR3: TGTGCCATCAGTGAGTCGAGTGGGACAGGGAGCCAAGAGACCCAGTACTTC.

The rearrangement uses TRBV12-3 or TRBV12-4 and TRBJ2-5, with TRBD2 as a possible D gene (7 bases). The CDR3 totals 15 residues. V lost 10 bases, J lost 1 base, and 19 bases lay in between. In nucleotides, the CDR3 is TGTGCCACCACCTGGGGGGGCCCCTCCCAAGAGACCCAGTACTTC. It codes for CATTWGGPSQETQYF.

This clonotype was seen many times. The J gene is TRBJ2-7, the V gene TRBV20-1; tentatively, D is TRBD2 (7 bases). The CDR3 length is 16 residues. The V gene's germline CDR1 is DFQATT and CDR2 SNEGSKA (reference sequence). V lost 0 bases and J 1 base, leaving 16 bases between the germline ends. The CDR3 here is CSARDPEGGASYEQYF. The DNA for the CDR3 is TGCAGTGCTAGAGACCCAGAGGGGGGGGCTTCCTACGAGCAGTACTTC.

This chain links TRBV5-6 with TRBJ2-2, with D unresolved. CDR3 length: 14 amino acids. The germline CDR1 and CDR2 sequences are SGHDT and YYEEEE. Trimming shortened V by 1 base and J by 3 bases, and 7 bases separated the two germline ends. The CDR3 DNA sequence: TGTGCCAGCAGCTTGTATTCATACACCGGGGAGCTGTTTTTT. It translates to CASSLYSYTGELFF. Filled out from reference TRBV5-6 and TRBJ2-2, the complete variable domain reads DAGVTQSPTHLIKTRGQQVTLRCSPKSGHDTVSWYQQALGQGPQFIFQYYEEEERQRGNFPDRFSGHQFPNYSSELNVNALLLGDSALYLCASSLYSYTGELFFGEGSRLTVL.

This clonotype was seen ten or more times. The rearrangement uses TRBV5-1 and TRBJ1-6; D is perhaps TRBD1 (5 bases). Trimming pared 2 bases from V and 5 bases from J, leaving 11 bases between. The germline V gene has CDR1 SGHRS and CDR2 YFSETQ. The CDR3 is made up of 15 amino acids. The CDR3 is CASSLSGPHNSPLHF. The CDR3, as DNA: TGCGCCAGCAGCTTATCGGGGCCCCATAATTCACCCCTCCACTTT.

This sequence joins TRBV29-1 and TRBJ2-7, with D possibly matching TRBD1 (6 bases). V was cut by 6 bases and J by 1 base, with 16 bases left in between. This CDR3 comprises 14 residues. The germline V gene encodes CDR1 SQVTM and CDR2 ANQGSEA. CDR3 DNA sequence: TGCAGCGTCCGACGGACAGAACAATCCTACGAGCAGTACTTC. It yields the protein CSVRRTEQSYEQYF.

This sequence joins TRBV6-1 and TRBJ1-1; the D gene is possibly TRBD1 (6 bases). CDR1 is MNHNS, CDR2 SASEGT, per germline. The CDR3 is made up of 13 amino acids. V lost 10 bases, J lost 4 bases, and 16 bases lay in between. The CDR3 DNA is TGTGCCACCTGGAGGGGGGGGGGCACTGAAGCTTTCTTT. It yields the protein CATWRGGGTEAFF.

In its sample, this clonotype was seen a few times. V and J are TRBV5-1 and TRBJ2-2; D may be TRBD1 (6 bases). V shed 3 bases and J shed 2 bases, with 14 bases lying between them. CDR1 SGHRS and CDR2 YFSETQ come from the germline V gene. CDR3 length: 16 amino acids. CDR3: CASSSSGTTNTGELFF. The CDR3 nucleotides are TGCGCCAGCAGCTCGTCCGGGACAACTAACACCGGGGAGCTGTTTTTT.

This clonotype was recorded only once. This chain joins TRBV7-3 and TRBJ2-2; TRBD2 might be the D (6 bases). Germline CDR1 and CDR2: SGHTA and FQGTGA. This CDR3 is built from 15 residues. The V gene lost 5 bases and the J gene lost 7 bases, with 17 bases spanning the gap. The CDR3 DNA reads TGTGCCAGCAGCGCGAATTCGGGAGAAGGCGGGGAGCTGTTTTTT. Its protein product is CASSANSGEGGELFF.

V usage is TRBV6-4 and J usage is TRBJ2-3, with 7 bases aligning to TRBD2. The CDR3 covers 15 residues. With V trimmed by 2 bases and J by 2 bases, 4 bases remained unmatched. Looked up from germline, CDR1 is MRHNA and CDR2 is SNTAGT. DNA for the CDR3: TGTGCCAGCAGTGACGAAGCGGGGCACACAGATACGCAGTATTTT. It encodes CASSDEAGHTDTQYF.

This clonotype is a singleton in its sample. The rearrangement links TRBV20-1 to TRBJ2-3, with no clear D. Trimming took 3 bases from V and 1 from J, leaving 17 bases between them. The CDR3 loop spans 16 amino acids. Germline V gene sequence: CDR1 DFQATT, CDR2 SNEGSKA (reference sequence). The CDR3 coding sequence is TGCAGTGCTAGGGCGACATCCCTTGCAGGCACAGATACGCAGTATTTT. The encoded protein is CSARATSLAGTDTQYF.

This clonotype was detected ten times or more. V is TRBV20-1 and J is TRBJ2-5; 10 bases are a match to TRBD2. CDR1 is DFQATT and CDR2 is SNEGSKA in the germline V gene (reference sequence). J was trimmed by 3 bases and V by 6 bases; bases with no gene match: 10. This CDR3 is 15 amino acids long. The CDR3 region has the DNA TGCAGTGCCGACCCCGGGACTAGCGAAGAAGAGACCCAGTACTTC. Its protein is CSADPGTSEEETQYF.

The sample holds many counts of this clonotype. The rearrangement joins TRBV12-3 or TRBV12-4 to TRBJ2-1; 7 positions match TRBD2. The V gene end was trimmed by 10 bases and the J gene end by 6 bases; junction bases not matched to a gene: 9. The CDR3 is made up of 13 amino acids. CDR3 sequence: CATGLVRSNEQFF. In DNA form, the CDR3 reads TGTGCCACCGGACTAGTAAGATCCAATGAGCAGTTCTTC.

This clonotype occurred many times. This chain joins TRBV29-1 and TRBJ1-2; possible D gene TRBD1, 6 bases. CDR3 length equals 13 residues. The germline V gene encodes CDR1 SQVTM and CDR2 ANQGSEA. V shed 6 bases and J shed 7 bases, with 18 bases lying between them. CDR3 DNA: TGCAGCGTAGACCAACAGGGCAGGGGTGGCTACACCTTC. This translates into CSVDQQGRGGYTF.

The table lists this clonotype with a few counts. The chain has TRBV5-5 and TRBJ2-2; D may be TRBD1 (6 bases). Trimming pared 0 bases from V and 5 bases from J, leaving 11 bases between. The V gene's germline CDR1 is SGHKS and CDR2 YYEKEE (reference sequence). CDR3 length equals 15 residues. CDR3 coding DNA: TGTGCCAGCAGCTTGGCCGTTCAGGGGACCGGGGAGCTGTTTTTT. This codes for CASSLAVQGTGELFF.